This T cell receptor beta chain stems from a study of blood T cell repertoires in COVID-19. Across the whole study: Acute-phase and convalescent COVID-19 samples originated in the United States, Italy and Spain. T cells, B-cell-depleted T cells, or PBMCs provided the cDNA or gDNA that served as material.

The V gene lost 2 bases and the J gene lost 0 bases, with 9 bases spanning the gap. The germline CDR1 and CDR2 sequences are SGHDT and YYEEEE. There are 16 residues in the CDR3. As originally analysed: How many nucleated cells were present was estimated from reference gene primer amplification. Measured with immunoSEQ multiplex PCR; TCRdb has only the in-frame clones, and not every one. V, J and clone size are those of that table, while D and trimming were read from the DNA. Among approximately 450,000 clones listed, about 89% were seen once. This clone was observed once. This TCR was recovered from a woman in her twenties or thirties with acute or convalescent COVID-19. The V call is TRBV5-6, the J call TRBJ1-6, with D possibly TRBD1 on 6 matching bases. Sequencing input: peripheral blood. DNA of the CDR3: TGTGCCAGCAGCTTCCTGGACAGCTCCTATAATTCACCCCTCCACTTT. It translates to CASSFLDSSYNSPLHF.